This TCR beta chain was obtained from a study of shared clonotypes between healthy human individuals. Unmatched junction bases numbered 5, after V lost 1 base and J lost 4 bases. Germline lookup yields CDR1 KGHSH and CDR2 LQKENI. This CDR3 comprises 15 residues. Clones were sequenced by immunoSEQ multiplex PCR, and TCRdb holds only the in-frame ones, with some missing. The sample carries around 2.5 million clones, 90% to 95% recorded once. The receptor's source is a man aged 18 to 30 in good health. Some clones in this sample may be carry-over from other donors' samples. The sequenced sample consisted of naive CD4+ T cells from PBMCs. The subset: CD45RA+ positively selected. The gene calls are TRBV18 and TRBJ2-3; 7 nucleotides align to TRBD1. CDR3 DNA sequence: TGTGCCAGCTCACCACAGGGACAGTCGGCAGATACGCAGTATTTT. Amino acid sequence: CASSPQGQSADTQYF.